This entry lists 16 T cell receptor beta chains sequenced from one sample in a study of blood T cells in healthy people across ages. It was with a sample-barcoded 5' primer and a J-beta primer mix that a second PCR of roughly 7 to 12 cycles was run. TCRdb itself ran the 5' RACE reads through MiXCR, one entry per CDR3 protein. There are hundreds of thousands of distinct CDR3 sequences in the sample; more than 55% occur only once, and under 30% lies in the top ten. The sequenced material came from blood. These receptors were collected from a man aged 40-55 years in good health.

The chain couples TRBV28 to TRBJ1-2; TRBD1 matches at 9 bases. CDR3 length: 15 amino acids. V shed 6 bases, J shed 6 bases, and the junction held 11 bases outside the gene matches. Germline CDR1 reads MDHEN; CDR2 reads SYDVKM. The DNA for the CDR3 is TGTGCCAGCAGGCCCGGGGACAGGGACTGCGATGGCTACACCTTC. This encodes CASRPGDRDCDGYTF.

A few counts support this clonotype. The gene calls are TRBV12-3 or TRBV12-4 and TRBJ2-5; D remains ambiguous. The last part of the DNA fits TRBJ2-7 better; the J call may be wrong. The CDR3 has 12 residues. The CDR3, as DNA: TGTGCCAGCAGCTTTTCGGTAAACGAGCAGTACTTC. Its translation: CASSFSVNEQYF.

This rearrangement joins TRBV12-3 or TRBV12-4 to TRBJ2-3; D not resolved. Trimming shortened V by 7 bases and J by 0 bases, and 14 bases separated the two germline ends. There are 15 residues in the CDR3. The CDR3 DNA follows: TGTGCCAGCAATCTACAGAGCGCTAGCACAGATACGCAGTATTTT. It specifies CASNLQSASTDTQYF.

The chain couples TRBV9 to TRBJ2-3; TRBD2 matches 9 bases. Germline assignment: CDR1 SGDLS and CDR2 YYNGEE. The junction had 5 bases not matched to a gene; V was cut back by 0 bases and J by 3 bases. The CDR3 is made up of 16 amino acids. The CDR3 sequence: CASSVGGSGGTDTQYF. The CDR3 region has the DNA TGTGCCAGCAGCGTAGGAGGTAGCGGGGGTACAGATACGCAGTATTTT.

The chain carries TRBV12-3 or TRBV12-4 and TRBJ2-7; TRBD2 matches 11 bases. This CDR3 has 14 amino acids. V lost 2 bases to trimming and J lost 9 bases; unmatched junction nucleotides: 6. Here the CDR3 DNA reads TGTGCCAGCAGTTTAACGACTAGCGGGACCATGCAGTACTTC. Encoded protein: CASSLTTSGTMQYF.

This clonotype showed up just a few times. The rearrangement links TRBV29-1 to TRBJ2-1, with no clear D. Per germline, CDR1 SQVTM and CDR2 ANQGSEA. The CDR3 covers 15 residues. V was clipped by 1 base and J by 0 bases, with 10 bases between them. CDR3 sequence reads: CSVEALKSSYNEQFF. DNA for the CDR3: TGCAGCGTTGAAGCTCTTAAGAGCTCCTACAATGAGCAGTTCTTC.

This chain links TRBV15 with TRBJ2-4, with a weak D call TRBD2 (6 bases). The germline CDR1 and CDR2 sequences are LNHNV and YYDKDF (reference sequence). There are 13 residues in the CDR3. V was pared by 1 base and J by 5 bases, with 6 bases between. CDR3 DNA sequence: TGTGCCACCAGCAGAGGGGGGGAAAACATTCAGTACTTC. Translation: CATSRGGENIQYF.

The chain has TRBV9 and TRBJ2-5; possibly TRBD1 for D (5 bases). V was trimmed by 0 bases and J by 1 base, leaving 10 bases between them. Germline CDR1 reads SGDLS; CDR2 reads YYNGEE. The length of the CDR3 is 15 residues. The CDR3 is CASSVDLGLQETQYF. CDR3 nucleotide sequence: TGTGCCAGCAGCGTAGATTTGGGGCTCCAAGAGACCCAGTACTTC.

This clonotype was counted a few times. The rearrangement joins TRBV28 to TRBJ1-2, with a tentative D call TRBD1 (5 bases). The CDR3 runs 14 residues. Trimming took off 9 bases at V and 6 bases at J, with 20 bases between the two ends. The V gene's germline CDR1 is MDHEN and CDR2 SYDVKM. This chain's CDR3 is CASHRGGSGNGYTF. The CDR3 bases are TGTGCCAGTCACCGGGGGGGAAGTGGGAATGGCTACACCTTC.

The chain links TRBV7-3 to TRBJ2-1; TRBD2 is a possible D gene (6 bases). Germline CDR1 and CDR2: SGHTA and FQGTGA. The CDR3 runs 14 residues. V lost 6 bases to trimming and J lost 6 bases, with 15 bases between them. The DNA for the CDR3 is TGTGCCAGCAGGAGACCGGGACTTCTCAATGAGCAGTTCTTC. Translation gives CASRRPGLLNEQFF.

J is TRBJ2-4 and V is TRBV7-9, with 8 positions matching TRBD1. The CDR3 sequence is 14 residues long. J was trimmed by 7 bases and V by 5 bases; bases with no gene match: 7. Germline loops: CDR1 SEHNR, CDR2 FQNEAQ (reference sequence). The DNA for the CDR3 is TGTGCCAGCAGCCAGTCGACAGGGGAGAACATTCAGTACTTC. This codes for CASSQSTGENIQYF.

The rearrangement uses TRBV20-1 and TRBJ2-1, with 8 nucleotides matching TRBD2. Losses at the gene ends were 0 bases for V and 3 bases for J; bases not matched to a gene: 7. CDR1 and CDR2 from the germline V gene are DFQATT and SNEGSKA (reference sequence). CDR3 length equals 16 residues. The CDR3 is CSARDPRGASYNEQFF. The CDR3 nucleotides read TGCAGTGCTAGAGACCCGCGGGGGGCAAGCTACAATGAGCAGTTCTTC.

The V and J genes are TRBV12-3 or TRBV12-4 and TRBJ1-1; 7 bases align to TRBD1. The CDR3 is 16 amino acids. V was pared by 6 bases and J by 2 bases, with 12 bases of the junction left unmatched. As DNA, the CDR3 is TGTGCCAGCAGCTCAGGGGGACAGATCCGAAACACTGAAGCTTTCTTT. It yields the protein CASSSGGQIRNTEAFF.

This clonotype was seen only once. V is TRBV21-1 and J is TRBJ2-3; the DNA was not compared with TRBD2, the D call given in the table. TRBV21-1 counts as a pseudogene. The CDR3 is 15 amino acids. The CDR3 loop is CASSGRDSPTDTQYF. In DNA form, the CDR3 reads TGTGCCAGCAGCGGCCGGGACTCCCCCACAGATACGCAGTATTTT.

This clonotype was detected only a few times. The chain employs TRBV4-3 and TRBJ2-7, with a possible D match to TRBD2 (6 bases). The CDR3 covers 13 residues. V was pared by 4 bases and J by 8 bases, with 15 bases between. The germline V gene encodes CDR1 LGHNA and CDR2 YSLEER. The CDR3 spells CASSPSGVGKQYF. The CDR3 DNA sequence: TGCGCCAGCAGCCCATCGGGAGTGGGGAAGCAGTACTTC.

The rearrangement uses TRBV7-9 and TRBJ2-4; D is ambiguous. The germline V gene encodes CDR1 SEHNR and CDR2 FQNEAQ (reference sequence). This CDR3 is built from 14 residues. V gave up 1 base and J gave up 6 bases, with 10 bases separating them. The CDR3 spells CASSLDSSGNIQYF. CDR3 DNA: TGTGCCAGCAGCTTAGATTCCTCTGGAAACATTCAGTACTTC.